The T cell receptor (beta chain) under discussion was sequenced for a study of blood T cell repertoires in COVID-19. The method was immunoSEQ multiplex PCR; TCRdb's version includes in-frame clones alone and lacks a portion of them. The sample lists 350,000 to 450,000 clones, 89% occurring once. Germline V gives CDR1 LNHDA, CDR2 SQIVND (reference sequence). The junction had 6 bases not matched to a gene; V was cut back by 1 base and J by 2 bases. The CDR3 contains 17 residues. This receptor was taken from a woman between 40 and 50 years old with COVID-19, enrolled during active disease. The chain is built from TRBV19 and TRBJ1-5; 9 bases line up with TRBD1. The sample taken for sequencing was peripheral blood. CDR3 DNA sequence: TGTGCCAGTAGTATAGTACAGGGGGCGCGGGGCAATCAGCCCCAGCATTTT. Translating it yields CASSIVQGARGNQPQHF.